The TCR beta chain described here comes from a study of PD-L1 blockade in urothelial cancer. Clones were sequenced by immunoSEQ multiplex PCR, and TCRdb holds only the in-frame ones, with some missing. The repertoire consists of more than 95,000 clones, with more than 85% occurring once and the leading ten covering over 1.5%. Time point: peripheral blood 6 weeks after treatment start. The CDR3 extends over 14 amino acids. Germline CDR1 is MNHEY and CDR2 is SVGAGI. V was cut by 7 bases and J by 0 bases, with 10 bases left in between. The sequence was obtained from a man aged 55 to 70 with urothelial cancer. Here the sequenced sample was PBMCs, taken around atezolizumab (anti-PD-L1) treatment. V gene TRBV6-5 combines with J gene TRBJ1-3; D not certain. CDR3 sequence: CASKPVSSGNTIYF. The CDR3 region has the DNA TGTGCCAGCAAGCCCGTGAGCTCTGGAAACACCATATATTTT.